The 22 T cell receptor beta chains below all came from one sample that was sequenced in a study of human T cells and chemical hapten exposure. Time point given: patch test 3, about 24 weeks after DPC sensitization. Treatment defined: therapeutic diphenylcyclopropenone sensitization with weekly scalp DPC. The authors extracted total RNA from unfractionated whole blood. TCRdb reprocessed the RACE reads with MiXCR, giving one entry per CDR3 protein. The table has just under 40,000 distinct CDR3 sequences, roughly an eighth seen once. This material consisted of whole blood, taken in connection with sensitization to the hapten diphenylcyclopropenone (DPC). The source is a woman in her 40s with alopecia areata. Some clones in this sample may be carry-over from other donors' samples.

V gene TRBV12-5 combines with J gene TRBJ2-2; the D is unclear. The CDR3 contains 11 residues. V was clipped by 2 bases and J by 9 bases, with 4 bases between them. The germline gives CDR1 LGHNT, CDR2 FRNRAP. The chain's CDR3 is CASGLSRELFF. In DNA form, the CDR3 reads TGTGCTAGTGGTTTGAGCCGGGAGCTGTTTTTT.

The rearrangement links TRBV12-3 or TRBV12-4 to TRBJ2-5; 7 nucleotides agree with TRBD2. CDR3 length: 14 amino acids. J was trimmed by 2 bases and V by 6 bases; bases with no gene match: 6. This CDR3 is CASSERGLQETQYF. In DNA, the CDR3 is TGTGCCAGCAGCGAGCGGGGATTACAAGAGACCCAGTACTTC.

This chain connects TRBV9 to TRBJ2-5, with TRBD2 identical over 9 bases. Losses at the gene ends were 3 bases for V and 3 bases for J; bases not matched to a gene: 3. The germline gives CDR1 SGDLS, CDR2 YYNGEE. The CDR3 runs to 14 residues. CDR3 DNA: TGTGCCAGCAGCGCGGGACTAGCTAAAGAGACCCAGTACTTC. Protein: CASSAGLAKETQYF.

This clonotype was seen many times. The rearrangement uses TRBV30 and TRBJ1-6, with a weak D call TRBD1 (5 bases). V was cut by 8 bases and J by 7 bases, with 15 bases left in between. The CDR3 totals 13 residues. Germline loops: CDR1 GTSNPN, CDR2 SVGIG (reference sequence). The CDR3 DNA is TGTGCCGGGGATGGGGACGTAAATTCACCCCTCCACTTT. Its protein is CAGDGDVNSPLHF.

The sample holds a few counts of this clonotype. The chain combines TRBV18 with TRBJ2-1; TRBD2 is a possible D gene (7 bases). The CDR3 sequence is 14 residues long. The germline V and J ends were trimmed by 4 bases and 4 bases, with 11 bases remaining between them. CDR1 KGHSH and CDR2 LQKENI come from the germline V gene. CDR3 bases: TGTGCCAGCTCACTCGCGGGGGCATACAATGAGCAGTTCTTC. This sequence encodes CASSLAGAYNEQFF. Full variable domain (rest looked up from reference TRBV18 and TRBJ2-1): NAGVMQNPRHLVRRRGQEARLRCSPMKGHSHVYWYRQLPEEGLKFMVYLQKENIIDESGMPKERFSAEFPKEGPSILRIQQVVRGDSAAYFCASSLAGAYNEQFFGPGTRLTVL.

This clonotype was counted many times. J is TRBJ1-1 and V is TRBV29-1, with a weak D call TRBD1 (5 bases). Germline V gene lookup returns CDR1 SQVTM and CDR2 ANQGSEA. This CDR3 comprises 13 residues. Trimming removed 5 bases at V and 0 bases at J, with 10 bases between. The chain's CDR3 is CSVKGRMNTEAFF. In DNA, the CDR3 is TGCAGCGTTAAGGGACGGATGAACACTGAAGCTTTCTTT.

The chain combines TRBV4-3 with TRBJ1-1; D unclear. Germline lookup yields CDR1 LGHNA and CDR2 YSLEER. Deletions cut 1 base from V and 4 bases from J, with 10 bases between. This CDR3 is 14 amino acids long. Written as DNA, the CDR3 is TGCGCCAGCAGCCAAGGGCCGGGAGCCACTGAAGCTTTCTTT. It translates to CASSQGPGATEAFF.

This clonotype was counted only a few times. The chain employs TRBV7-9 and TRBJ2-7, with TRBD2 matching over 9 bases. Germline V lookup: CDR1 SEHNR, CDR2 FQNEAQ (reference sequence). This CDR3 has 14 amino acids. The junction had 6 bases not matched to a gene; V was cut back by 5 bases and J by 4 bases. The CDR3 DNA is TGTGCCAGCAGCCCCGGGACTAGCTCTTACGAGCAGTACTTC. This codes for CASSPGTSSYEQYF.

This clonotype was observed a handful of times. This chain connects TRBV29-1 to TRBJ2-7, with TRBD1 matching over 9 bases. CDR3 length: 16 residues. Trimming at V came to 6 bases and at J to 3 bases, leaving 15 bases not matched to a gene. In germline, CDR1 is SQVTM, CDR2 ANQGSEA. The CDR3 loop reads CSVDWWRDRVDYEQYF. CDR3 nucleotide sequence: TGCAGCGTCGACTGGTGGAGGGACAGGGTGGACTACGAGCAGTACTTC.

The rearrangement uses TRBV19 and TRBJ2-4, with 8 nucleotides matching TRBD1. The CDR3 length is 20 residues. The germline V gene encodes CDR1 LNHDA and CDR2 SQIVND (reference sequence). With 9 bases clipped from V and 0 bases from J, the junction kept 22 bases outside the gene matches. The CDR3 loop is CASRARTGTIAVGAKNIQYF. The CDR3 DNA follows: TGTGCCAGCCGAGCACGGACAGGGACAATAGCGGTGGGAGCCAAAAACATTCAGTACTTC.

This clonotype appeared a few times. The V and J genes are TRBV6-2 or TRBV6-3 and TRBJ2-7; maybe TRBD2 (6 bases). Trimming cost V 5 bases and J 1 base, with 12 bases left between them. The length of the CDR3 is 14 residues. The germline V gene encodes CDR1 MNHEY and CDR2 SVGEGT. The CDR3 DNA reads TGTGCCAGCAGTCTCCCGGGAGCTTCCTACGAGCAGTACTTC. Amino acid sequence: CASSLPGASYEQYF.

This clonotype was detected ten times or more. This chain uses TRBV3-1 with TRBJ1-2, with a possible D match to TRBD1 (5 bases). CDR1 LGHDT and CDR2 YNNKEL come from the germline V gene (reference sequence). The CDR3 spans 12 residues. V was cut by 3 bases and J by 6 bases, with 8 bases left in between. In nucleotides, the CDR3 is TGTGCCAGCAGCCACGGGGCGGATGGCTACACCTTC. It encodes CASSHGADGYTF.

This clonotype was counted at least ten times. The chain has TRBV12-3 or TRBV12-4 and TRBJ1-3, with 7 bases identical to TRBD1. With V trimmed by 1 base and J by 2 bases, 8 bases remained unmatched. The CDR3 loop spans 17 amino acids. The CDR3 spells CASSLGINRGAGNTIYF. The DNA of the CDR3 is TGTGCCAGCAGTTTAGGGATCAACAGGGGTGCTGGAAACACCATATATTTT.

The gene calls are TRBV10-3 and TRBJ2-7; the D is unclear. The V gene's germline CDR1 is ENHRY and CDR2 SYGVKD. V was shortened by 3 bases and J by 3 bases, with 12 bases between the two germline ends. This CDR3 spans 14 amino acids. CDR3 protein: CAISDPAEYYEQYF. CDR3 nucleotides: TGTGCCATCAGTGATCCGGCGGAGTACTACGAGCAGTACTTC.

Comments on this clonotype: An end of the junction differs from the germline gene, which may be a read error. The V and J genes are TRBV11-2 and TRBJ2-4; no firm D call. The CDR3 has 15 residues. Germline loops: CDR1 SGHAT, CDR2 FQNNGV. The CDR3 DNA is TGTGCCAGCAGCCTAGACATCCTTGCCAAAAACATTCAGTACTTC. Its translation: CASSLDILAKNIQYF.

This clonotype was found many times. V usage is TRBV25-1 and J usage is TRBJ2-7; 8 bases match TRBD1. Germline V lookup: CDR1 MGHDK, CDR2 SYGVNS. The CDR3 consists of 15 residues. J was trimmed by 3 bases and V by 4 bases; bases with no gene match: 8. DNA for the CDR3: TGTGCCAGCAGTGCAGGAGACAGGGGAGTCTACGAGCAGTACTTC. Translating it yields CASSAGDRGVYEQYF.

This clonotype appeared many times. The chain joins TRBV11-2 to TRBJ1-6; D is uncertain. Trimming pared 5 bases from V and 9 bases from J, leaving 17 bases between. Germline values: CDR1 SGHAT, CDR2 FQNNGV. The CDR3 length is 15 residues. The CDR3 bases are TGTGCCAGCAGCGAACAATTCTTGGTTGGTTCACCCCTCCACTTT. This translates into CASSEQFLVGSPLHF.

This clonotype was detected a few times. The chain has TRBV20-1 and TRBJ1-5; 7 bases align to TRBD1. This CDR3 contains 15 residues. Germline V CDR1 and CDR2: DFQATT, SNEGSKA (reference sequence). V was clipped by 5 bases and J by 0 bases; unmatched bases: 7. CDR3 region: CSARRGQSSNQPQHF. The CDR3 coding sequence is TGCAGTGCTCGTCGGGGACAGAGTAGCAATCAGCCCCAGCATTTT.

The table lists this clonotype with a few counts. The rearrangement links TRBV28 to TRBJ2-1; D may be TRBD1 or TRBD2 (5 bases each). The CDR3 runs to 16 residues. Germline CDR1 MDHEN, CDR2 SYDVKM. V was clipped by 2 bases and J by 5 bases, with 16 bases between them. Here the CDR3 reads CASSLAAGTINNEQFF. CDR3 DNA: TGTGCCAGCAGTTTAGCCGCCGGGACGATTAACAATGAGCAGTTCTTC.

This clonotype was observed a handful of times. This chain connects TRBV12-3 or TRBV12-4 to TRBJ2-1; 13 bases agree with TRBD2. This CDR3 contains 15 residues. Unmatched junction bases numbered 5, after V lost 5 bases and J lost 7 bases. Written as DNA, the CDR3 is TGTGCCAGCAGTCCGGGACTAGCGGGATTAAATGAGCAGTTCTTC. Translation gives CASSPGLAGLNEQFF.

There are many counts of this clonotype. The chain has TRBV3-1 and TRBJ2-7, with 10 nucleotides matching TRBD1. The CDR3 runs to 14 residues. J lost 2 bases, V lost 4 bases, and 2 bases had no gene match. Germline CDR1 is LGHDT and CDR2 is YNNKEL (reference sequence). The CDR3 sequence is CASSPGQGPYEQYF. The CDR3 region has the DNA TGTGCCAGCAGCCCGGGACAGGGGCCCTACGAGCAGTACTTC.

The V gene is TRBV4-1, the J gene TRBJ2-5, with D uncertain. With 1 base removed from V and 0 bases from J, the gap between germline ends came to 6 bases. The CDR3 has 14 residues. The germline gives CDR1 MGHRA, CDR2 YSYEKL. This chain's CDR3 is CASSQARNQETQYF. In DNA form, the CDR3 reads TGCGCCAGCAGCCAAGCCAGGAACCAAGAGACCCAGTACTTC.